The 9 T cell receptor beta chains reported below all come from one sample, sequenced in a study of control samples from healthy donors and cancer patients. Here immunoSEQ multiplex PCR was the method, and the copy in TCRdb shows in-frame clones only, minus some. The sample lists roughly 100,000 clones, around four fifths seen once, with around 13% in the top ten. Sequencing input: blood. These receptors all come from a woman between 45 and 65 years old in good health.

The chain is built from TRBV3-1 (or the pseudogene TRBV3-2) and TRBJ2-1; 7 nucleotides align to TRBD1. Germline assignment: CDR1 LGHDT and CDR2 YNNKEL (reference sequence). CDR3 length: 16 amino acids. Trimming took 1 base from V and 1 from J; bases not matched to a gene: 4. The CDR3 DNA sequence: TGTGCCAGCAGCCAAGGGGGGACAGCTTCCTACAATGAGCAGTTCTTC. Amino acid sequence: CASSQGGTASYNEQFF.

In its sample, this clone was seen a few times. This chain joins TRBV5-1 and TRBJ2-7, with D possibly matching TRBD1 (6 bases). Germline V lookup: CDR1 SGHRS, CDR2 YFSETQ. V dropped 0 bases and J dropped 3 bases, with 10 bases sitting between them. The length of the CDR3 is 14 residues. The CDR3 loop is CASSLAGQNYEQYF. The CDR3 nucleotides read TGCGCCAGCAGCTTGGCTGGACAGAACTACGAGCAGTACTTC.

The chain links TRBV24-1 to TRBJ2-5, with 8 bases fitting TRBD2. Germline lookup yields CDR1 KGHDR and CDR2 SFDVKD. The CDR3 runs to 15 residues. The trim removed 1 base at V and 2 bases at J, leaving 2 bases unmatched. The DNA of the CDR3 is TGTGCCACCAGTGATTTCGGACTAGCTCAAGAGACCCAGTACTTC. Residues: CATSDFGLAQETQYF.

The chain links TRBV4-1 to TRBJ2-7, with 7 bases lining up with TRBD1. This CDR3 is built from 15 residues. Trimming cost V 4 bases and J 1 base; bases outside gene matches: 7. CDR1 and CDR2 from the germline V gene are MGHRA and YSYEKL. CDR3 in DNA: TGCGCCAGCAGCCCTACAGGGGTTCGGTCCTACGAGCAGTACTTC. This translates into CASSPTGVRSYEQYF.

The chain uses TRBV2 and TRBJ1-6; D not resolved. V was trimmed by 9 bases and J by 0 bases, leaving 9 bases between them. The germline V gene has CDR1 SNHLY and CDR2 FYNNEI. The CDR3 consists of 14 residues. This CDR3 reads CASEESSYNSPLHF. The DNA of the CDR3 is TGTGCCAGTGAGGAGAGCTCCTATAATTCACCCCTCCACTTT.

The rearrangement joins TRBV29-1 to TRBJ1-1, with D maybe TRBD1 (5 bases). The CDR3 sequence is 11 residues long. With 4 bases removed from V and 7 bases from J, the gap between germline ends came to 10 bases. CDR1 and CDR2 from the germline V gene are SQVTM and ANQGSEA. The CDR3 reads CSVVRGLEAFF. Written as DNA, the CDR3 is TGCAGCGTTGTTCGGGGCCTTGAAGCTTTCTTT. Using reference TRBV29-1 and TRBJ1-1 for the parts outside the CDR3, the full variable domain is SAVISQKPSRDICQRGTSLTIQCQVDSQVTMMFWYRQQPGQSLTLIATANQGSEATYESGFVIDKFPISRPNLTFSTLTVSNMSPEDSSIYLCSVVRGLEAFFGQGTRLTVV.

CDR3 DNA sequence: TGTGCCAGCAGTTACTCGGGGGGGACCAGCTCCTACGAGCAGTACTTC. Its translation is CASSYSGGTSSYEQYF. The genes are TRBV6-6 and TRBJ2-7; 7 positions agree with TRBD2. The CDR3 totals 16 residues. From germline, CDR1 is MNHNY and CDR2 SVGAGI (reference sequence). With V trimmed by 0 bases and J by 0 bases, 5 bases remained unmatched.

The chain uses TRBV11-2 and TRBJ1-1; D remains unclear. V was shortened by 5 bases and J by 3 bases, with 7 bases between the two germline ends. The CDR3 length is 12 residues. Germline V gene lookup returns CDR1 SGHAT and CDR2 FQNNGV. In DNA form, the CDR3 reads TGTGCCAGCAGCCTAAGGGACACTGAAGCTTTCTTT. It is translated as CASSLRDTEAFF.

V usage is TRBV27 and J usage is TRBJ2-7, with a possible D match to TRBD2 (6 bases). This CDR3 has 14 residues. With 6 bases removed from V and 2 bases from J, the gap between germline ends came to 14 bases. CDR1 is MNHEY and CDR2 is SMNVEV in the germline V gene (reference sequence). CDR3 in DNA: TGTGCCAGCAGCCCGCTCCCGGGAGCCTACGAGCAGTACTTC. This sequence encodes CASSPLPGAYEQYF.